The source of this TCR beta chain is a study of early T cells in non-severe SARS-CoV-2 infection. Study background: Unsorted whole blood bulk RNA was sequenced, with unpaired chains. Overall study results and limits: Anti-spike CD8 responses were favored by VDJdb matching, which missed private and CD4 specificities.

A single record per CDR3 protein comes from TCRdb applying MiXCR to the 5' RACE reads. The sample lists 90,000 to 100,000 distinct CDR3 sequences; less than 15% were seen once. The CDR3 covers 15 residues. V was pared by 1 base and J by 7 bases, with 15 bases between. Germline CDR1 is SGHNT and CDR2 is YYREEE (reference sequence). With respect to this clonotype: What it binds is not known.

This clonotype was sampled from an adult who was a healthcare worker with PCR-confirmed SARS-CoV-2 infection or an uninfected control (not recorded which). Sequenced material: whole blood. The chain uses TRBV5-4 and TRBJ2-1; maybe TRBD1 (6 bases). Here the CDR3 DNA reads TGTGCCAGCAGCTTGTATAGGACAGTGGGGAATGAGCAGTTCTTC. Translated: CASSLYRTVGNEQFF.